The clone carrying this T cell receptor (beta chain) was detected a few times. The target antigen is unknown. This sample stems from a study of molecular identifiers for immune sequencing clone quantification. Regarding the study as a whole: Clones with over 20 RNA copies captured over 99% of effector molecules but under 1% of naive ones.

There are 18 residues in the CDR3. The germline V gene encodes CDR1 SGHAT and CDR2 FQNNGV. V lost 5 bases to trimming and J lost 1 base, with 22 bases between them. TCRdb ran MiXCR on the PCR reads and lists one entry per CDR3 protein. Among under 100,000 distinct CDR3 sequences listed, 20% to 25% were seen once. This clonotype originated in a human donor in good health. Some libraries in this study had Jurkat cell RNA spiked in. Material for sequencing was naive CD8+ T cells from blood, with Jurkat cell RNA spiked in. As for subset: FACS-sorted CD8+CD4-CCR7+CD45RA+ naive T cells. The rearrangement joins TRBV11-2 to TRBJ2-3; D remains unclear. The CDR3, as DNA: TGTGCCAGCAGCACCTACTCCATAGTAATAGCTGGCACAGATACGCAGTATTTT. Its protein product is CASSTYSIVIAGTDTQYF.